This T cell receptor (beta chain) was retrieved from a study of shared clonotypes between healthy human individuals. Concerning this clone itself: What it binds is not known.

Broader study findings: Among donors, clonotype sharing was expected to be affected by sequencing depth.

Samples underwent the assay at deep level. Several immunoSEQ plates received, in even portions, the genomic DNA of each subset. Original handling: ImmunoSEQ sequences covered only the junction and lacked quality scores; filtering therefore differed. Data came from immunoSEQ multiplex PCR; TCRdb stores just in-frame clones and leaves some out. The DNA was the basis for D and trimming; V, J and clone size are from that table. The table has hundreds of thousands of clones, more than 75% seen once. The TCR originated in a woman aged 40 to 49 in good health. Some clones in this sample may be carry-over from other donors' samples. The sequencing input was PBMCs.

This CDR3 reads CASSPGTGGTGLVSIQYF. CDR3 in DNA: TGTGCCAGCAGTCCCGGGACAGGGGGCACGGGACTAGTGAGCATTCAGTACTTC. V is TRBV27 and J is TRBJ2-4; TRBD1 matches at 12 bases. V dropped 5 bases and J dropped 9; count of bases not matched to a gene: 17. CDR3 length equals 18 residues. CDR1 MNHEY and CDR2 SMNVEV come from the germline V gene (reference sequence).